The subject of this entry is one T cell receptor (beta chain). Antigen: not known. This entry comes from a study of T cells in localized non-small cell lung cancer. Study outcomes and limitations: Median 57 top-100 tumor clones were shared with paired adjacent lung.

Germline V CDR1 and CDR2: SGHNT, YENEEA. This CDR3 comprises 13 residues. Trimming stripped 5 bases from V and 7 bases from J, with 14 bases between. TCRdb's table, derived via immunoSEQ multiplex PCR, lists solely in-frame clones and lacks some. The sample holds about 41,000 clones, approximately 80% seen once. The V call is TRBV11-3, the J call TRBJ1-1; D uncertain. This clonotype originated in a man aged 40-75 years with stage II lung adenocarcinoma. The sample in question was PBMCs, obtained before any cancer treatment. As DNA, the CDR3 is TGTGCCAGCAGCCCAGGACTGGGTAATGAAGCTTTCTTT. It encodes CASSPGLGNEAFF.